The T cell receptor (beta chain) under discussion was sequenced for a study of T cells in Graves' hyperthyroidism and ophthalmopathy. Regions amplified from RNA transcripts were the TCR beta CDR3 regions. The TCR CDR3 was amplified in a first-round RT-PCR using the HTBI primer set. Via MiXCR, TCRdb re-called the multiplex PCR reads, giving one row per CDR3 protein. The sample includes more than 450,000 distinct CDR3 sequences, about 20% of them seen just once. This clonotype was observed many times. Thyroid ultrasound, orbital computed tomography, clinical symptoms, and serum thyroxine and TRAb underpinned diagnoses. The CDR3 sequence is 15 residues long. Trimming cost V 1 base and J 2 bases, with 11 bases left between them. The V gene's germline CDR1 is LGHDT and CDR2 YNNKEL (reference sequence).

This TCR was sampled from a middle-aged man with Graves' ophthalmopathy. The chain links TRBV3-1 to TRBJ1-2; TRBD1 is a possible D gene (5 bases). The specimen sequenced was blood. The DNA of the CDR3 is TGTGCCAGCAGCCAAGGGGCAGGGTGGAACTATGGCTACACCTTC. Amino acids: CASSQGAGWNYGYTF.